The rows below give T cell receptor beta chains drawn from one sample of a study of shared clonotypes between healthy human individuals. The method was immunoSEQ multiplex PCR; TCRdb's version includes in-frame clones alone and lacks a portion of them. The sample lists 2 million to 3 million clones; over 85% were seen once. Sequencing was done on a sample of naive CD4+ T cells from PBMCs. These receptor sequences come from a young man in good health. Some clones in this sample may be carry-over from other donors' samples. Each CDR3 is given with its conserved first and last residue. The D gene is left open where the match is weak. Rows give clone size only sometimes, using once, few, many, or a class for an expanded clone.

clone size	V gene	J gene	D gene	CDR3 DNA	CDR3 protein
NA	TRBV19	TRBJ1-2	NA	TGTGCCAGTAGTTCCCCCCCCGGGGGGACTATGGCGTTGCTGGATGGCTACACCTTC	CASSSPPGGTMALLDGYTF
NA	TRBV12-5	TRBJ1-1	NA	TGTGCTAGTGGCCCAACGGCGGTTGAAGCTTTCTTT	CASGPTAVEAFF
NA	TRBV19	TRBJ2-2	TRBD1	TGTGCCAGTAGTATACGGGGACAGGGGACCGGGGAGCTGTTTTTT	CASSIRGQGTGELFF
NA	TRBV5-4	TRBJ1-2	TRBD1	TGTGCCAGCAGCTTCCGGGACAGCCACTCGGGCACCTTC	CASSFRDSHSGTF
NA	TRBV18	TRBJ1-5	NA	TGTGCCAGCTCACCAGCACCGGGCGGTCAGCCCCAGCATTTT	CASSPAPGGQPQHF
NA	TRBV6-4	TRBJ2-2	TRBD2	TGTGCCAGCAGTGACCGACTAGCGGGAGAGTATACCGGGGAGCTGTTTTTT	CASSDRLAGEYTGELFF
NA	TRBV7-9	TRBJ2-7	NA	TGTGCCAGCAGCTCTTGGGGTGTTCCCAGCCACGAGCAGTACTTC	CASSSWGVPSHEQYF
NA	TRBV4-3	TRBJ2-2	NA	TGCGCCAGCAGCCAAGATGTTCGGCTATTCACCGGGGAGCTGTTTTTT	CASSQDVRLFTGELFF
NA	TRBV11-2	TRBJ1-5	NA	TGTGCCAGCAGCTCGAATAGCAATCAGCCCCAGCATTTT	CASSSNSNQPQHF
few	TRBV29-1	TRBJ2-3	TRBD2	TGCAGCGTGGACGGGACTAGCGGAACAGATACGCAGTATTTT	CSVDGTSGTDTQYF
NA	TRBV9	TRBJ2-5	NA	TGTGCCAGCAGCGTAGTTGGGGGCCAAGAGACCCAGTACTTC	CASSVVGGQETQYF